Following are 10 T cell receptor beta chains from one sample sequenced in a study of control samples from healthy donors and cancer patients. Sequencing used immunoSEQ multiplex PCR; TCRdb keeps in-frame clones, though not all of them. Seen here are 130,000 to 150,000 clones, just under 95% observed once, and the top ten hold approximately 15%. The sequencing sample was made of PBMCs. Source of these receptors: a man aged 60 to 69 with colorectal cancer.

This chain joins TRBV7-9 and TRBJ1-2; D is unclear. The CDR3 totals 14 residues. The ends were cut back, 2 bases at V and 2 bases at J, with 9 bases in the middle. Looked up from germline, CDR1 is SEHNR and CDR2 is FQNEAQ (reference sequence). CDR3 nucleotides: TGTGCCAGCAGCTTACCCTTCTCAAACTATGGCTACACCTTC. Residues: CASSLPFSNYGYTF.

CDR3 in DNA: TGTGCCAGCTCACCACCGAGGCAAGGGCTAGCGAACACCGGGGAGCTGTTTTTT. It is translated as CASSPPRQGLANTGELFF. The V call is TRBV18, the J call TRBJ2-2; no reliable D call. The germline V and J ends were trimmed by 0 bases and 0 bases, with 14 bases remaining between them. The germline V gene has CDR1 KGHSH and CDR2 LQKENI. The CDR3 sequence is 18 residues long.

To note about this clone: Other DNA sequences in this sample translate to the same CDR3. Here the CDR3 DNA reads TGTGCCAGCAGCCAAGACAGCAACTACGAGCAGTACTTC. Translating it yields CASSQDSNYEQYF. V gene TRBV3-1 (or the pseudogene TRBV3-2) combines with J gene TRBJ2-7; D is ambiguous. The CDR3 has 13 residues. Germline V lookup: CDR1 LGHDT, CDR2 YNNKEL (reference sequence). Trimming removed 0 bases at V and 3 bases at J, with 6 bases between.

The V gene is TRBV5-1, the J gene TRBJ2-6, with TRBD1 identical over 8 bases. The V gene's germline CDR1 is SGHRS and CDR2 YFSETQ. The CDR3 runs to 15 residues. The V segment lost 4 bases and the J segment 1 base; nucleotides outside the gene matches: 1. The CDR3 DNA reads TGCGCCAGCAGCCAGGGGGCGTCTGGGGCCAACGTCCTGACTTTC. It specifies CASSQGASGANVLTF.

The genes are TRBV7-9 and TRBJ1-1, with D maybe TRBD1 (5 bases). The CDR3 loop spans 15 amino acids. Per germline, CDR1 SEHNR and CDR2 FQNEAQ (reference sequence). Trimming removed 2 bases from V and 0 bases from J, with 10 bases in between. DNA of the CDR3: TGTGCCAGCAGCTTATGGGAGGGGATGAACACTGAAGCTTTCTTT. This encodes CASSLWEGMNTEAFF. The entire variable domain, with the rest obtained from reference TRBV7-9 and TRBJ1-1, is as follows: DTGVSQNPRHKITKRGQNVTFRCDPISEHNRLYWYRQTLGQGPEFLTYFQNEAQLEKSRLLSDRFSAERPKGSFSTLEIQRTEQGDSAMYLCASSLWEGMNTEAFFGQGTRLTVV.

This chain joins TRBV11-2 and TRBJ1-1; a weak D match, TRBD1 (6 bases). V was shortened by 6 bases and J by 11 bases, with 16 bases between the two germline ends. The CDR3 consists of 12 residues. The V gene's germline CDR1 is SGHAT and CDR2 FQNNGV. CDR3: CASRRRTDRAFF. CDR3 bases: TGTGCCAGCAGGCGTCGGACAGATCGGGCTTTCTTT.

V is TRBV7-2 and J is TRBJ1-1, with 7 positions matching TRBD1. CDR1 is SGHTA, CDR2 FQGNSA, per germline. J was trimmed by 6 bases and V by 3 bases; bases with no gene match: 4. The CDR3 is 13 amino acids. The CDR3 spells CASSLDRLAEAFF. CDR3 DNA sequence: TGTGCCAGCAGCTTGGACAGGTTGGCTGAAGCTTTCTTT.

The chain links TRBV19 to TRBJ1-1, with 9 bases aligning to TRBD1. CDR1 and CDR2 from the germline V gene are LNHDA and SQIVND (reference sequence). V gave up 6 bases and J gave up 5 bases; unmatched junction bases: 7. This CDR3 contains 14 residues. CDR3 sequence (DNA): TGTGCCAGTAGGGAACAGGGGGCAGGGACTGAAGCTTTCTTT. Translated: CASREQGAGTEAFF.

The genes are TRBV14 and TRBJ2-5, with D perhaps matching TRBD1 (5 bases). CDR3 length: 13 amino acids. Germline lookup yields CDR1 SGHDN and CDR2 FVKESK. Between the trimmed V and J ends, which lost 1 base and 4 bases, there was a span of 7 bases. The CDR3 coding sequence is TGTGCCAGCAGCCAAGTAGGGGCAGAGACCCAGTACTTC. This translates into CASSQVGAETQYF.

The chain joins TRBV4-1 to TRBJ2-3; D may correspond to TRBD1 or TRBD2 (5 bases each). CDR3 length: 16 amino acids. The V end was cut by 0 bases, the J end by 2 bases, with 12 bases between. Per the germline V gene, CDR1 is MGHRA and CDR2 is YSYEKL. The chain's CDR3 is CASSQDWDPLTDTQYF. As DNA, the CDR3 is TGCGCCAGCAGCCAAGATTGGGACCCCCTCACAGATACGCAGTATTTT.